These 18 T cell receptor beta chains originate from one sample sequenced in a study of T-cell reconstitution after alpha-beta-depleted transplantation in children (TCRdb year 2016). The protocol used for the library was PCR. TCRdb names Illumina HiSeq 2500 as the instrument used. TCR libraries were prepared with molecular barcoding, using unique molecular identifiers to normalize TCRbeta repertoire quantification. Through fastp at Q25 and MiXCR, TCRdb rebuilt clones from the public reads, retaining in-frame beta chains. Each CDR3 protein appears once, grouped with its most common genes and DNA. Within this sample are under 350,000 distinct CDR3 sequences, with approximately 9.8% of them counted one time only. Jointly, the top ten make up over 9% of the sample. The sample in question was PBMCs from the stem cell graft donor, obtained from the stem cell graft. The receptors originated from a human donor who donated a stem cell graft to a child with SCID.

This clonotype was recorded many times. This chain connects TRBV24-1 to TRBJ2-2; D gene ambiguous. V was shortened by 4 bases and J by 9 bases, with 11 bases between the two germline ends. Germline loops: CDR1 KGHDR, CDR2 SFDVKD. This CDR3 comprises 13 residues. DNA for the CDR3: TGTGCCACCAGTGACGGTCCGAGTCGGGAGCTGTTTTTT. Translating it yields CATSDGPSRELFF.

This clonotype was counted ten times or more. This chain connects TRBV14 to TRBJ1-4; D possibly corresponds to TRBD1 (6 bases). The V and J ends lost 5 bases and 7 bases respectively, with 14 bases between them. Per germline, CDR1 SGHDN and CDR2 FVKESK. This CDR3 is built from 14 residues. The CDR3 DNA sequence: TGTGCCAGCAGCGATTGGGGGCTTGGTGAAAAACTGTTTTTT. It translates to CASSDWGLGEKLFF.

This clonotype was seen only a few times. The chain's CDR3 is CAISEGGQGANVLTF. The CDR3 DNA follows: TGTGCCATCAGTGAAGGGGGGCAGGGGGCCAACGTCCTGACTTTC. The V call is TRBV10-3, the J call TRBJ2-6; possibly TRBD1 or TRBD2 for D (6 bases each). The CDR3 length is 15 residues. The V end was cut by 3 bases, the J end by 4 bases, with 10 bases between. Germline CDR1 is ENHRY and CDR2 is SYGVKD.

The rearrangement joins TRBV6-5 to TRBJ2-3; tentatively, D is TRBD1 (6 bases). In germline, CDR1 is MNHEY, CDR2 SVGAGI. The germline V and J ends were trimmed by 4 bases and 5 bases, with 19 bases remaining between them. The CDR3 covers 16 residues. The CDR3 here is CASSSSDKRGGDTQYF. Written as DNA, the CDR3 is TGTGCCAGCAGTTCGTCAGACAAAAGAGGGGGAGATACGCAGTATTTT.

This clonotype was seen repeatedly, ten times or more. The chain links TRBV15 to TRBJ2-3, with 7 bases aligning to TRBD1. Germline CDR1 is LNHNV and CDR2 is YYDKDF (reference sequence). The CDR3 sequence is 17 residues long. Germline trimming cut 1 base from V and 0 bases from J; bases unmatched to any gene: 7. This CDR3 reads CATSRVMGQRSTDTQYF. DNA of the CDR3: TGTGCCACCAGCAGAGTAATGGGACAGAGAAGCACAGATACGCAGTATTTT.

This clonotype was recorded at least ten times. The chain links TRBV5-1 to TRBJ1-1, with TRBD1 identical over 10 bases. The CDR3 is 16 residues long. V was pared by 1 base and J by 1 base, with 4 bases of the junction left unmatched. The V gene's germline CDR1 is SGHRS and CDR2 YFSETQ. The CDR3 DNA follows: TGCGCCAGCAGCTTGAAGACAGGGGGCCCGAACACTGAAGCTTTCTTT. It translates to CASSLKTGGPNTEAFF.

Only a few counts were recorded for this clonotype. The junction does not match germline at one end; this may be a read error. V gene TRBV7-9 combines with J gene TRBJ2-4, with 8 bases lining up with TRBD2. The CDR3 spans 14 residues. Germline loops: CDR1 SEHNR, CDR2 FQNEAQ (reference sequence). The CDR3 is CASRQDGGAAWENF. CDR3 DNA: TGTGCCAGCAGGCAGGACGGGGGGGCGGCGTGGGAGAACTTC.

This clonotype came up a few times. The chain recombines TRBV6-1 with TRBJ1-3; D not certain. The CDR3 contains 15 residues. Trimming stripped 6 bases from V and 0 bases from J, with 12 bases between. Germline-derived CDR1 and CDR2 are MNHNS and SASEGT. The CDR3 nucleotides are TGTGCCAGCAGCCCGCTACAGAGCTCTGGAAACACCATATATTTT. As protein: CASSPLQSSGNTIYF.

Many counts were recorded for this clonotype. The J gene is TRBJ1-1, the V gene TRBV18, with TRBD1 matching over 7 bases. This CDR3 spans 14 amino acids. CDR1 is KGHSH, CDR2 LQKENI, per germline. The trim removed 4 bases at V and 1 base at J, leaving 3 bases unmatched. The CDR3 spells CASSRTGPNTEAFF. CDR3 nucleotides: TGTGCCAGCTCACGGACAGGACCGAACACTGAAGCTTTCTTT.

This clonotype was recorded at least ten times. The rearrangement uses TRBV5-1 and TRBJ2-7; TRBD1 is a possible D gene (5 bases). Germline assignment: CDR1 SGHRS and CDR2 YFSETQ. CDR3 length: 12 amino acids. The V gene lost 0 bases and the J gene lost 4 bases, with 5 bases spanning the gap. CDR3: CASSLEGYEQYF. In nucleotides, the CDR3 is TGCGCCAGCAGCTTGGAGGGGTACGAGCAGTACTTC.

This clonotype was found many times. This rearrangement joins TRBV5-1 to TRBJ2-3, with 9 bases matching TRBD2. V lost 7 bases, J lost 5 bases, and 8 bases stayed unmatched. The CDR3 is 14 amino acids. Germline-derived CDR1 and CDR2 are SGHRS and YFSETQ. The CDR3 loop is CASGEAGGQDTQYF. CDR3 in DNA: TGCGCCAGCGGAGAAGCGGGGGGCCAAGATACGCAGTATTTT.

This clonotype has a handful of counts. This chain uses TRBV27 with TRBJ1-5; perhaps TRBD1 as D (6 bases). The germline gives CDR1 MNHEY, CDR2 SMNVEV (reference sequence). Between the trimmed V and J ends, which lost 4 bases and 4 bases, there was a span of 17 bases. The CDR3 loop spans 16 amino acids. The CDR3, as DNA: TGTGCCAGCAGTTCAAATCAACAGGGCTGGAATCAGCCCCAGCATTTT. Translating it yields CASSSNQQGWNQPQHF.

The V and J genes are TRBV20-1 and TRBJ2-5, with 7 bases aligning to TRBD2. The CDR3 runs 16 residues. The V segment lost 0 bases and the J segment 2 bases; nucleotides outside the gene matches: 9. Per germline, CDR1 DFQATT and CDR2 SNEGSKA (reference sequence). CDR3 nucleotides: TGCAGTGCTAGAGAAAGAGTTGCGGGACTACAAGAGACCCAGTACTTC. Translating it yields CSARERVAGLQETQYF.

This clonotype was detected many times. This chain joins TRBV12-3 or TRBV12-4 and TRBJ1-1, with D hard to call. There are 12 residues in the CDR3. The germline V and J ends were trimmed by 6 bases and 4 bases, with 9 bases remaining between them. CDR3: CASRVPSTEAFF. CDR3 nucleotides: TGTGCCAGCAGAGTCCCGAGCACTGAAGCTTTCTTT.

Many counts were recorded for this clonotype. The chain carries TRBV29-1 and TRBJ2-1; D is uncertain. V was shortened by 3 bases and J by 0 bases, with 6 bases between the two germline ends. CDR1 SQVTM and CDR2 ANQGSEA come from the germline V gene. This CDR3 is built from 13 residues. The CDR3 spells CSVEPNSYNEQFF. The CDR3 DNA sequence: TGCAGCGTTGAGCCAAACTCCTACAATGAGCAGTTCTTC.

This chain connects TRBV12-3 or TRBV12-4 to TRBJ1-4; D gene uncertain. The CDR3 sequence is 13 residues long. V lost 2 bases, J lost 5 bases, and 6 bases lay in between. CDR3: CASSLKRNEKLFF. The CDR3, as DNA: TGTGCCAGCAGTTTAAAAAGGAATGAAAAACTGTTTTTT.

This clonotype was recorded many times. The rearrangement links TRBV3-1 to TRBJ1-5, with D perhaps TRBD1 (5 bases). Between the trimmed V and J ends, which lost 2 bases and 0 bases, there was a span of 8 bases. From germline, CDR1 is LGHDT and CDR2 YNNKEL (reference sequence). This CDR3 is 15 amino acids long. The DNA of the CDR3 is TGTGCCAGCAGCCAAACAGGCAATAGCAATCAGCCCCAGCATTTT. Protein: CASSQTGNSNQPQHF. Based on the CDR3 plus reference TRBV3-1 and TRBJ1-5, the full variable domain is DTAVSQTPKYLVTQMGNDKSIKCEQNLGHDTMYWYKQDSKKFLKIMFSYNNKELIINETVPNRFSPKSPDKAHLNLHINSLELGDSAVYFCASSQTGNSNQPQHFGDGTRLSIL.

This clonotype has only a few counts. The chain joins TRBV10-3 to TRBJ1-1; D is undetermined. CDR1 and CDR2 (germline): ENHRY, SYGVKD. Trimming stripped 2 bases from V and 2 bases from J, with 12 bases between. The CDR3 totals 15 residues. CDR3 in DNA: TGTGCCATCAGTGAGGTAGGAGCCAGAAACACTGAAGCTTTCTTT. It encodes CAISEVGARNTEAFF.